These 24 T cell receptor beta chains were sequenced from one sample in a study of neurological immune-mediated disorders. Using its own MiXCR run on the 5' RACE reads, TCRdb lists one record per CDR3 protein. The sample carries roughly 89,000 distinct CDR3 sequences, approximately 2.8% recorded once. Material: PBMCs. These receptors were taken from a woman aged 30 to 39 with multiple sclerosis.

This chain links TRBV12-3 or TRBV12-4 with TRBJ2-7; 12 nucleotides line up with TRBD1. Trimming at V came to 5 bases and at J to 5 bases, leaving 7 bases not matched to a gene. The CDR3 spans 15 residues. CDR3 DNA sequence: TGTGCCAGCAGTGACCGGGACAGGGGGCTCGACGAGCAGTACTTC. Amino acids: CASSDRDRGLDEQYF.

There are many counts of this clonotype. The chain combines TRBV7-8 with TRBJ1-1, with a tentative D call TRBD1 (6 bases). Germline V CDR1 and CDR2: SGHVS, FQNEAQ. Between the trimmed V and J ends, which lost 5 bases and 3 bases, there was a span of 16 bases. This CDR3 has 15 amino acids. Here the CDR3 reads CASSRGTHRHTEAFF. The CDR3, as DNA: TGTGCCAGCAGCCGAGGGACACATCGTCACACTGAAGCTTTCTTT.

This clonotype was recorded many times. This chain uses TRBV6-5 with TRBJ2-1; TRBD2 is a possible D gene (5 bases). This CDR3 spans 16 amino acids. Trimming left V 0 bases short and J 10 bases short, with 19 bases between. Germline CDR1 and CDR2: MNHEY and SVGAGI. CDR3 region: CASSYSAVSMTTEQFF. CDR3 coding DNA: TGTGCCAGCAGTTACTCTGCAGTTTCAATGACTACAGAGCAGTTCTTC.

This clonotype was counted ten times or more. In DNA form, the CDR3 reads TGTGCCAGCAGCCCAAGCGGGAACACAGATACGCAGTATTTT. Amino acid sequence: CASSPSGNTDTQYF. The V gene is TRBV12-3 or TRBV12-4, the J gene TRBJ2-3; 7 bases align to TRBD2. Unmatched junction bases numbered 5, after V lost 6 bases and J lost 2 bases. This CDR3 spans 14 amino acids.

This clonotype has a count of ten or more. The chain joins TRBV3-1 to TRBJ1-1, with 9 bases aligning to TRBD1. Per the germline V gene, CDR1 is LGHDT and CDR2 is YNNKEL (reference sequence). Germline trimming cut 0 bases from V and 5 bases from J; bases unmatched to any gene: 16. The CDR3 is made up of 19 amino acids. As DNA, the CDR3 is TGTGCCAGCAGCCAAGAGTCCCCGGGACAGGGACATTTAGTGACTGAAGCTTTCTTT. Protein: CASSQESPGQGHLVTEAFF.

This clonotype was counted ten times or more. V gene TRBV24-1 combines with J gene TRBJ1-1; D is unclear. This CDR3 contains 13 residues. V dropped 7 bases and J dropped 2 bases, with 10 bases sitting between them. Germline CDR1 and CDR2: KGHDR and SFDVKD. The CDR3 reads CATRMHPNTEAFF. The CDR3 bases are TGTGCCACCAGAATGCATCCAAACACTGAAGCTTTCTTT.

This clonotype came up many times. The chain joins TRBV27 to TRBJ2-7; possibly TRBD2 for D (7 bases). There are 15 residues in the CDR3. From germline, CDR1 is MNHEY and CDR2 SMNVEV (reference sequence). Trimming pared 7 bases from V and 2 bases from J, leaving 18 bases between. The CDR3 spells CASKDGGSGAYEQYF. The CDR3 coding sequence is TGTGCCAGCAAGGACGGGGGGTCAGGGGCCTACGAGCAGTACTTC.

Comments on this clonotype: A much larger clone lies one base from this, so it may be a read error. This rearrangement joins TRBV29-1 to TRBJ2-7; weak D call: TRBD1 (5 bases). The CDR3 has 12 residues. Germline CDR1 reads SQVTM; CDR2 reads ANQGSEA. Deletions cut 4 bases from V and 5 bases from J, with 12 bases between. CDR3 amino acids: CSVVLGPHEQYV. The CDR3 region has the DNA TGCAGCGTTGTACTGGGGCCGCACGAGCAGTACGTC.

This clonotype showed up many times. V gene TRBV20-1 combines with J gene TRBJ2-7, with TRBD2 as a possible D gene (7 bases). V lost 1 base to trimming and J lost 3 bases, with 19 bases between them. The germline V gene has CDR1 DFQATT and CDR2 SNEGSKA (reference sequence). The CDR3 runs 16 residues. In DNA form, the CDR3 reads TGCAGTGCTAGAGGCCCCGCGGGGGCGGGATTCTACGAGCAGTACTTC. Protein: CSARGPAGAGFYEQYF.

This clonotype has a count of ten or more. The genes are TRBV25-1 and TRBJ1-1, with D perhaps matching TRBD1 (5 bases). Deletions cut 11 bases from V and 6 bases from J, with 13 bases between. There are 11 residues in the CDR3. CDR1 and CDR2 (germline): MGHDK, SYGVNS. The CDR3 region has the DNA TGTGCCTCGAGAGGGGTCGCTGAAGCTTTCTTT. It is translated as CASRGVAEAFF.

This clonotype showed up many times. The V and J genes are TRBV20-1 and TRBJ2-3; D is unclear. Trimming pared 3 bases from V and 1 base from J, leaving 14 bases between. CDR1 and CDR2 (germline): DFQATT, SNEGSKA (reference sequence). The CDR3 runs 15 residues. CDR3 DNA: TGCAGTGCTAGTGACGCAACTCAAGGCACAGATACGCAGTATTTT. Its protein is CSASDATQGTDTQYF.

This clonotype was detected ten times or more. This chain links TRBV12-3 or TRBV12-4 with TRBJ2-5; 9 bases agree with TRBD2. V dropped 3 bases and J dropped 2; count of bases not matched to a gene: 4. This CDR3 spans 15 amino acids. The CDR3 DNA follows: TGTGCCAGCAGTTTCCCTAGCGGGGTTCAAGAGACCCAGTACTTC. Its protein is CASSFPSGVQETQYF.

At least ten counts were recorded for this clonotype. The chain has TRBV5-1 and TRBJ2-1; 9 bases agree with TRBD2. The V gene's germline CDR1 is SGHRS and CDR2 YFSETQ. V dropped 3 bases and J dropped 15; count of bases not matched to a gene: 7. This CDR3 has 12 amino acids. In DNA, the CDR3 is TGCGCCAGCAGCTCCAAAGCGGGAGGACTGTTCTTC. It encodes CASSSKAGGLFF.

On this clonotype itself: A read error may be the cause here, since a much bigger clone is one base away. For the CDR3, the DNA is TGCGCCAGCAGCTTGGGCCCTGGTGCCCCGGGGGTGGATACGCAGTATTTT. Translated, it gives CASSLGPGAPGVDTQYF. The chain employs TRBV5-1 and TRBJ2-3, with D tentatively TRBD2 (6 bases). This CDR3 has 17 residues. Trimming shortened V by 0 bases and J by 6 bases, and 20 bases separated the two germline ends. In germline, CDR1 is SGHRS, CDR2 YFSETQ.

This clonotype was seen repeatedly, ten times or more. At one end, the junction sequence differs from germline, possibly due to a read error. V usage is TRBV6-2 or TRBV6-3 and J usage is TRBJ2-1; 11 bases agree with TRBD2. Germline CDR1 reads MNHEY; CDR2 reads SVGEGT. The CDR3 consists of 12 residues. The CDR3 DNA follows: TGTGCCAGCAGTTTACCGGGACTAGCGGATTCCTTC. It yields the protein CASSLPGLADSF.

This clonotype has at least ten counts. This sequence joins TRBV20-1 and TRBJ2-4, with 10 positions matching TRBD1. Germline V lookup: CDR1 DFQATT, CDR2 SNEGSKA (reference sequence). The CDR3 runs to 13 residues. The ends lost 1 base at V and 9 bases at J; junction bases unmatched: 3. Here the CDR3 reads CSARGQGAGIQYF. CDR3 in DNA: TGCAGTGCTAGAGGACAGGGGGCGGGCATTCAGTACTTC.

This clonotype was picked up many times. The CDR3: CSARDSGQTTEQYF. The CDR3 nucleotides are TGCAGTGCTAGAGACTCGGGACAGACAACCGAGCAGTACTTC. V and J are TRBV20-1 and TRBJ2-7, with TRBD1 matching over 7 bases. CDR3 size: 14 residues. V trimming: 0 bases; J trimming: 6 bases; junction bases outside the gene matches: 8. Germline assignment: CDR1 DFQATT and CDR2 SNEGSKA (reference sequence).

There are many counts of this clonotype. This chain joins TRBV27 and TRBJ1-2; the D is unclear. CDR3 length: 14 residues. Between the trimmed V and J ends, which lost 3 bases and 0 bases, there was a span of 8 bases. Germline V gene sequence: CDR1 MNHEY, CDR2 SMNVEV (reference sequence). In DNA, the CDR3 is TGTGCCAGCAGTTTGACGAAAGCTAACTATGGCTACACCTTC. Its protein product is CASSLTKANYGYTF.

This clonotype was recorded many times. The gene calls are TRBV7-9 and TRBJ2-1, with D possibly TRBD1 on 6 matching bases. Trimming took off 1 base at V and 7 bases at J, with 11 bases between the two ends. The CDR3 is made up of 14 amino acids. CDR1 and CDR2 (germline): SEHNR, FQNEAQ (reference sequence). The CDR3 reads CASSLVRQGNEQFF. The CDR3 bases are TGTGCCAGCAGCTTAGTCCGTCAGGGGAATGAGCAGTTCTTC.

At least ten counts were recorded for this clonotype. This rearrangement joins TRBV20-1 to TRBJ2-7, with TRBD1 as a possible D gene (5 bases). The CDR3 is 12 residues long. Germline V gene data show CDR1 as DFQATT and CDR2 as SNEGSKA (reference sequence). V lost 6 bases and J 4 bases, leaving 13 bases between the germline ends. This CDR3 is CSAELRGYEQYF. CDR3 nucleotides: TGCAGTGCAGAGCTTAGGGGTTACGAGCAGTACTTC.

This clonotype was seen repeatedly, ten times or more. The gene calls are TRBV20-1 and TRBJ2-7, with D perhaps TRBD1 (6 bases). This CDR3 contains 13 residues. Germline V CDR1 and CDR2: DFQATT, SNEGSKA (reference sequence). Deletions cut 3 bases from V and 3 bases from J, with 12 bases between. The CDR3 protein is CSARAGTIYEQYF. The CDR3 DNA follows: TGCAGTGCTAGGGCCGGGACAATCTACGAGCAGTACTTC.

This clonotype came up many times. The chain combines TRBV7-9 with TRBJ1-5, with D unresolved. The CDR3 totals 15 residues. V lost 1 base to trimming and J lost 0 bases, with 7 bases between them. Germline V gives CDR1 SEHNR, CDR2 FQNEAQ (reference sequence). The CDR3 sequence: CASSLGPISNQPQHF. DNA of the CDR3: TGTGCCAGCAGCTTAGGGCCTATTAGCAATCAGCCCCAGCATTTT.

This clonotype was seen ten or more times. The chain employs TRBV5-1 and TRBJ2-1; 10 positions agree with TRBD2. J was trimmed by 0 bases and V by 2 bases; bases with no gene match: 5. Germline V gene lookup returns CDR1 SGHRS and CDR2 YFSETQ. The CDR3 has 17 amino acids. The CDR3 sequence: CASSFGTSVSSYNEQFF. Written as DNA, the CDR3 is TGCGCCAGCAGCTTTGGGACTAGCGTGAGCTCCTACAATGAGCAGTTCTTC.

Ten or more counts support this clonotype. V and J are TRBV12-3 or TRBV12-4 and TRBJ2-5; a possible D gene is TRBD2 (7 bases). Trimming stripped 7 bases from V and 5 bases from J, with 14 bases between. CDR3 length: 13 amino acids. The CDR3 DNA reads TGTGCCAGCACGCGGGGGCTGACGGAGACCCAGTACTTC. Protein: CASTRGLTETQYF.